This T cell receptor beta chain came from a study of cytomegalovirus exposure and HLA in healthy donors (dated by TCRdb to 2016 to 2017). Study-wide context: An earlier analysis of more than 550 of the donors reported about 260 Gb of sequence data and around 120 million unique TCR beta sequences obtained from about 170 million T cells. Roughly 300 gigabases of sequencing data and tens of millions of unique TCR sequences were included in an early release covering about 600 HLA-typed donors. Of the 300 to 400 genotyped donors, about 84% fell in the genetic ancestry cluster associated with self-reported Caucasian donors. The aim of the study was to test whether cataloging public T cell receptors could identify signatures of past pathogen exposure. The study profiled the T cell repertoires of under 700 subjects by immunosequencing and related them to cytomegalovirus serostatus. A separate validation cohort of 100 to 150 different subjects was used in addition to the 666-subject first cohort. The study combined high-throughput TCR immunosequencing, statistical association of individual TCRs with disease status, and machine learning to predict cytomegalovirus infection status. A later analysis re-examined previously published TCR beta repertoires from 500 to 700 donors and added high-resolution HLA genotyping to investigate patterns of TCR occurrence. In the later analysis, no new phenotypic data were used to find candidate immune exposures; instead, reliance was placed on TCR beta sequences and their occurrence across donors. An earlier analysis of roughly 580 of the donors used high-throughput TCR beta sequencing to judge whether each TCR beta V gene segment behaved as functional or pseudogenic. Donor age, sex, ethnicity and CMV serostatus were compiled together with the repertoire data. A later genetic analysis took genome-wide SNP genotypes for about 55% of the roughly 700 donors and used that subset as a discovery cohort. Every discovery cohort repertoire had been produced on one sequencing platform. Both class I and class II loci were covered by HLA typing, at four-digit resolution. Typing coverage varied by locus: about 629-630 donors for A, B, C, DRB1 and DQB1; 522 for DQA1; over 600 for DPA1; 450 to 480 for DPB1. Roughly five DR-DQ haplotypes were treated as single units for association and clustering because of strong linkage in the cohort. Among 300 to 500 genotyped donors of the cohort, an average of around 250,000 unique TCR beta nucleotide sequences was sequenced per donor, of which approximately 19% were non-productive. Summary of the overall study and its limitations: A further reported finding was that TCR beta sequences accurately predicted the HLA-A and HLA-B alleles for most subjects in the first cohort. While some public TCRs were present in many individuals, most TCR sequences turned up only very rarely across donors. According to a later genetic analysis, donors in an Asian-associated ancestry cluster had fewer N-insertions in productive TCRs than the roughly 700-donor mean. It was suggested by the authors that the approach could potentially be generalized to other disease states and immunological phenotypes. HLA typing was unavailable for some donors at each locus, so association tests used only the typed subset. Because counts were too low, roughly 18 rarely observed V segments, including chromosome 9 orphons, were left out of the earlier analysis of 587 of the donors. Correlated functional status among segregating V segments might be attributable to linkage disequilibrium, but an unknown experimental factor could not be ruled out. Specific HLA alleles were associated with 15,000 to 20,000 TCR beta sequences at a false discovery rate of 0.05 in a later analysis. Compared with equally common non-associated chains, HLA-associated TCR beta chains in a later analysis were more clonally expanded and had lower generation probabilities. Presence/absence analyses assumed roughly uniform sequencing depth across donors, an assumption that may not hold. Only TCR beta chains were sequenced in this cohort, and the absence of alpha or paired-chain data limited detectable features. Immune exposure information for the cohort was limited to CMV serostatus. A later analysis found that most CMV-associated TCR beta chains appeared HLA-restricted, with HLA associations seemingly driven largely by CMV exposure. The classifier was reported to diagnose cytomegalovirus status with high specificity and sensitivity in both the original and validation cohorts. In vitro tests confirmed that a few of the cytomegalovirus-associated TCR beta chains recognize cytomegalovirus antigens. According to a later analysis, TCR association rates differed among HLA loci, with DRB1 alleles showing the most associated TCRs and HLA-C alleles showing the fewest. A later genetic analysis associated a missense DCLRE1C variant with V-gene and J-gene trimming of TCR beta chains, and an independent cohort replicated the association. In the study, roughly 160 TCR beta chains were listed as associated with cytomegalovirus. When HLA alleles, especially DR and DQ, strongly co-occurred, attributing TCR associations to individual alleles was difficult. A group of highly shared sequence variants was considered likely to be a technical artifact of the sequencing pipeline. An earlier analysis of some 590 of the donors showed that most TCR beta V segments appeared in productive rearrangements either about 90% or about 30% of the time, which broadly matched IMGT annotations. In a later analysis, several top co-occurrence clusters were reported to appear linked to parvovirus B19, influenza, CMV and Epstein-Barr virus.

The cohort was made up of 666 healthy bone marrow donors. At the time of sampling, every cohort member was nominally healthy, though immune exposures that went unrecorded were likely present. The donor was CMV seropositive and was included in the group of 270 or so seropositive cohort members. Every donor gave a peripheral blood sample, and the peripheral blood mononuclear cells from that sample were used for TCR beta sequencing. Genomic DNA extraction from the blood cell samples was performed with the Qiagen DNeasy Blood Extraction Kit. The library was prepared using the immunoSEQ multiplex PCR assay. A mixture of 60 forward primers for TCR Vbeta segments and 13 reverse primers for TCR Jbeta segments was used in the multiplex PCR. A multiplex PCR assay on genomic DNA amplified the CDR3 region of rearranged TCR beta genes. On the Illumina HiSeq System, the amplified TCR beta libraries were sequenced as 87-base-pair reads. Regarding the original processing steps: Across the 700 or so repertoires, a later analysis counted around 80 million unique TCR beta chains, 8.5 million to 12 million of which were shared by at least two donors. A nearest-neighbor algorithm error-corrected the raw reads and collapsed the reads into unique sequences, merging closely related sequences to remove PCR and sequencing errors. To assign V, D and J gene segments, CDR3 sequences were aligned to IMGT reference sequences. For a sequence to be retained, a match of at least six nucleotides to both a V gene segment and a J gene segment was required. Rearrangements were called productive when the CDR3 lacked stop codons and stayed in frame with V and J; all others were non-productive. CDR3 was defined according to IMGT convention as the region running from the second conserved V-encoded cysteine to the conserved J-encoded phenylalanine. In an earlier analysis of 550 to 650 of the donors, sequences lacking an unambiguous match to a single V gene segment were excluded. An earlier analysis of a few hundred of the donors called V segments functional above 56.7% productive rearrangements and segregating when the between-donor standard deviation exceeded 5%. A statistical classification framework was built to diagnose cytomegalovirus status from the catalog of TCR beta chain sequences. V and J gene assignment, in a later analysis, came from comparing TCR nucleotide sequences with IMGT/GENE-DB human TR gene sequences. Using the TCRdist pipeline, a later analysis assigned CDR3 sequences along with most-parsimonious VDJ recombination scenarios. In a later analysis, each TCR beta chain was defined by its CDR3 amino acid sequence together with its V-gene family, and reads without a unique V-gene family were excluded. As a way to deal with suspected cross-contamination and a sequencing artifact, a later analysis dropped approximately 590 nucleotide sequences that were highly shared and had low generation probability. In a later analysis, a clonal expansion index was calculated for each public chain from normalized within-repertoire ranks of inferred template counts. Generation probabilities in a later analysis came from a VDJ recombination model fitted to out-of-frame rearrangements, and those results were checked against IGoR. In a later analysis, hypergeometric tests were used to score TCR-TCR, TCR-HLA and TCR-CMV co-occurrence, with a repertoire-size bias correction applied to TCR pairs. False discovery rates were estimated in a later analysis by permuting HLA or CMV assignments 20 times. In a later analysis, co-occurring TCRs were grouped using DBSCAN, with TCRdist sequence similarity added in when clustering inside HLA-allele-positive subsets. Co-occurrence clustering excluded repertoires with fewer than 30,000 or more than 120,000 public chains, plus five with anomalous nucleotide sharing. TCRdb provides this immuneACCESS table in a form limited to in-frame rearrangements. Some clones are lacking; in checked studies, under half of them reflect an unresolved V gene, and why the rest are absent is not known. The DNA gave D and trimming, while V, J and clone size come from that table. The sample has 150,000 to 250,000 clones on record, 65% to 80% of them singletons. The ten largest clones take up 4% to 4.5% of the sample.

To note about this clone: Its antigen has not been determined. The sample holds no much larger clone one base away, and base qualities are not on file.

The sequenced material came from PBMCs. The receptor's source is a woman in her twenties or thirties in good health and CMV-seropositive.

The DNA sequence is as follows: TGCGCCAGCAGCCGCACAACAGGGTACGAGCAGTACTTC. This sequence encodes CASSRTTGYEQYF. Rearrangement joined TRBV4-3 to TRBJ2-7; matching of 6 bases hints at TRBD1 as the D gene. From the germline V gene, CDR1 is LGHNA and CDR2 is YSLEER. The CDR3 runs 13 residues from the cysteine to the phenylalanine. The only DNA kept is the CDR3, 39 bases in frame from the first base. V lost 4 bases and J lost 4 bases; the stretch between them is 11 bases long.